The present T cell receptor beta chain was sequenced within a study of vaccination and CD4 T cells after COVID-19. Worth noting for this clonotype: Its target is not known.

Sequenced with the Oncomine TCR Beta short-read assay was DNA taken from cultured CD4+ T cells. One entry per CDR3 protein, called by TCRdb with MiXCR from the PCR reads. The table lists approximately 15,000 distinct CDR3 sequences, about 55% of them singletons. V was clipped by 3 bases and J by 2 bases; unmatched bases: 1. The V gene's germline CDR1 is DFQATT and CDR2 SNEGSKA (reference sequence). The CDR3 is 12 amino acids. Treatment here: roughly 11-day PBMC culture with coronavirus spike peptide pools or control peptides (ViraFEST assay). The specimen was CD4+ T cells from blood, cultured in vitro, collected before SARS-CoV-2 vaccination. The receptor was isolated from a human donor who had recovered from COVID-19. The chain employs TRBV20-1 and TRBJ2-7; the match to TRBD1 covers 7 bases. The CDR3 spells CSASGTAYEQYF. CDR3 bases: TGCAGTGCTAGCGGGACAGCCTACGAGCAGTACTTC.